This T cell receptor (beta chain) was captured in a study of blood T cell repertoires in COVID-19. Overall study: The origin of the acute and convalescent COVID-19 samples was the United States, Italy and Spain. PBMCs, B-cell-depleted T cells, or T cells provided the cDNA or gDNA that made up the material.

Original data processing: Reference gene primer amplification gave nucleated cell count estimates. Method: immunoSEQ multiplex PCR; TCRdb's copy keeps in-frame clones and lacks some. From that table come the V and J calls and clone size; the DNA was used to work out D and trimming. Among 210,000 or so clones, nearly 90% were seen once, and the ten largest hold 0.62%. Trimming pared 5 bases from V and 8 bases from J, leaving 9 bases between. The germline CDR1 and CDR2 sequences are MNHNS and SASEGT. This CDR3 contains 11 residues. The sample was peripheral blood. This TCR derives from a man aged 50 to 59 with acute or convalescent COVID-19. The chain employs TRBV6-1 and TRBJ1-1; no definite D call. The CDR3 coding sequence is TGTGCCAGCAGTCCCGGTCCGGAAGCTTTCTTT. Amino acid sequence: CASSPGPEAFF.